This T cell receptor (beta chain) was recovered during a study of control samples from healthy donors and cancer patients. This CDR3 has 17 amino acids. V shed 5 bases and J shed 1 base, with 15 bases lying between them. Germline V gene data show CDR1 as MGHRA and CDR2 as YSYEKL. Clones were read by immunoSEQ multiplex PCR, and TCRdb kept only the in-frame ones, dropping some. This table holds some 82,000 clones, 84% found once. Specimen: PBMCs. J is TRBJ1-6 and V is TRBV4-1; D is ambiguous. This clonotype originated in a man aged 60 to 75 with head and neck cancer. CDR3 coding DNA: TGCGCCAGCAGCGGCGGAGGACTATTTTCCTATAATTCACCCCTCCACTTT. It codes for CASSGGGLFSYNSPLHF.